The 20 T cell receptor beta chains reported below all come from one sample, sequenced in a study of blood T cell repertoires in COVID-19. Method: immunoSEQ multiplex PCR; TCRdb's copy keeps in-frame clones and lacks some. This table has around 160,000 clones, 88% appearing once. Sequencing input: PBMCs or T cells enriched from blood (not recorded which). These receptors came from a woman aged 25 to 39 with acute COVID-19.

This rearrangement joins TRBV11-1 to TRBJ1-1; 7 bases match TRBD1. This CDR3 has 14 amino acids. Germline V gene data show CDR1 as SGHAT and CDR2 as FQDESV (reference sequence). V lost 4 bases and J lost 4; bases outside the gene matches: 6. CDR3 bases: TGTGCCAGCAGCTGGGACAGTTCGGGCACTGAAGCTTTCTTT. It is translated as CASSWDSSGTEAFF.

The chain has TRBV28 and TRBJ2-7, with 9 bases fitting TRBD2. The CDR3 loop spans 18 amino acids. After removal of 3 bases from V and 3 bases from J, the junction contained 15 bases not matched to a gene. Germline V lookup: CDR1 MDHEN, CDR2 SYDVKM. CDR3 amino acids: CASSFLAGRGRFVYEQYF. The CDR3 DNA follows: TGTGCCAGCAGTTTCCTAGCGGGACGCGGGAGGTTCGTCTACGAGCAGTACTTC.

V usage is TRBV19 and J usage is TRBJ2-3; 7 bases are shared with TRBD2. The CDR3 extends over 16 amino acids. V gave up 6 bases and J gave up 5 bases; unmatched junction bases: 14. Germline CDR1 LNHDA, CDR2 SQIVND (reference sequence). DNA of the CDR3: TGTGCCAGTAGCCCTGGCTTCGGCAGGGAGGGAGATACGCAGTATTTT. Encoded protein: CASSPGFGREGDTQYF.

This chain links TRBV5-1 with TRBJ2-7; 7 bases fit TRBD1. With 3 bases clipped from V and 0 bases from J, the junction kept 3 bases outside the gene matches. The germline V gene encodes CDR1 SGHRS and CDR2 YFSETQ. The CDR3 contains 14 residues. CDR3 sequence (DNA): TGCGCCAGCAGCTCGACAGGGAACTCCTACGAGCAGTACTTC. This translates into CASSSTGNSYEQYF.

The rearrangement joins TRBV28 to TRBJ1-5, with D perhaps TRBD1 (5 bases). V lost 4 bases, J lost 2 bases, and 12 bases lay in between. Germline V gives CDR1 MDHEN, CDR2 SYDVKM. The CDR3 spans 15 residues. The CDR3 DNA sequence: TGTGCCAGCAGTTCCTACAGGAGCCGCAATCAGCCCCAGCATTTT. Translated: CASSSYRSRNQPQHF.

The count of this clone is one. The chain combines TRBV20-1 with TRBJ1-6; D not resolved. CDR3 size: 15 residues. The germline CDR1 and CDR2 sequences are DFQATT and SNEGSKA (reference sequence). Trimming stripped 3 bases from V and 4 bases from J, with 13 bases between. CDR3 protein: CSASGPGKYNSPLHF. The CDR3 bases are TGCAGTGCTAGTGGGCCGGGAAAATATAATTCACCCCTCCACTTT.

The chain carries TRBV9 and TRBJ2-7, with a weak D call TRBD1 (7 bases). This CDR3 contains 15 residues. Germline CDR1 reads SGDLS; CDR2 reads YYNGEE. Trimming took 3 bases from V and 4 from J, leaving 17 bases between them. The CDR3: CASSGGKGARYEQYF. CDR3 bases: TGTGCCAGCAGCGGCGGGAAGGGGGCGCGATACGAGCAGTACTTC. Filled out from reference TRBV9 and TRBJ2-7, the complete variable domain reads DSGVTQTPKHLITATGQRVTLRCSPRSGDLSVYWYQQSLDQGLQFLIQYYNGEERAKGNILERFSAQQFPDLHSELNLSSLELGDSALYFCASSGGKGARYEQYFGPGTRLTVT.

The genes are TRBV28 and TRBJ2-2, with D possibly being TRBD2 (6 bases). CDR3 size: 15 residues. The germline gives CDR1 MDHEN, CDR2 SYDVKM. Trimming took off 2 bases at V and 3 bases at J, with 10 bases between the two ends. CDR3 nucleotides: TGTGCCAGCAGTTTAGGCGGGATGGACACCGGGGAGCTGTTTTTT. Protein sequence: CASSLGGMDTGELFF.

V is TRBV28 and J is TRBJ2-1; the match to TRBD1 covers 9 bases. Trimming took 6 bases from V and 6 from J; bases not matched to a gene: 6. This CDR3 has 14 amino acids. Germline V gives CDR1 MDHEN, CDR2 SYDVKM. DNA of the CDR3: TGTGCCAGCAGGGACAGGGGATTGGGCAATGAGCAGTTCTTC. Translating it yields CASRDRGLGNEQFF. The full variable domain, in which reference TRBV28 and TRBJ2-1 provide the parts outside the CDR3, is DVKVTQSSRYLVKRTGEKVFLECVQDMDHENMFWYRQDPGLGLRLIYFSYDVKMKEKGDIPEGYSVSREKKERFSLILESASTNQTSMYLCASRDRGLGNEQFFGPGTRLTVL.

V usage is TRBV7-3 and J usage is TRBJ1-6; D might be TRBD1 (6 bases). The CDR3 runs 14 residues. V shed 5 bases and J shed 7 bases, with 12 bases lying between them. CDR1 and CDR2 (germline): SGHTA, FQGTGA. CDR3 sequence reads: CASSTQGSNSPLHF. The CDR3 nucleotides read TGTGCCAGCAGCACACAGGGTTCAAATTCACCCCTCCACTTT. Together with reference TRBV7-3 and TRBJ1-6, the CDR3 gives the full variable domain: GAGVSQTPSNKVTEKGKYVELRCDPISGHTALYWYRQSLGQGPEFLIYFQGTGAADDSGLPNDRFFAVRPEGSVSTLKIQRTERGDSAVYLCASSTQGSNSPLHFGNGTRLTVT.

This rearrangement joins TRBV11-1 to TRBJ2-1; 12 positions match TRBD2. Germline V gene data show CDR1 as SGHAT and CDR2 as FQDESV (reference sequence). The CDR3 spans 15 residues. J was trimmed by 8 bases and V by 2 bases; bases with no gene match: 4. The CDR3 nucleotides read TGTGCCAGCAGCTTACTAGCGGGAGGGTCTGATGAGCAGTTCTTC. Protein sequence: CASSLLAGGSDEQFF. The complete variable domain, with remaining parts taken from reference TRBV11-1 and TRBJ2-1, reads EAEVAQSPRYKITEKSQAVAFWCDPISGHATLYWYRQILGQGPELLVQFQDESVVDDSQLPKDRFSAERLKGVDSTLKIQPAELGDSAMYLCASSLLAGGSDEQFFGPGTRLTVL.

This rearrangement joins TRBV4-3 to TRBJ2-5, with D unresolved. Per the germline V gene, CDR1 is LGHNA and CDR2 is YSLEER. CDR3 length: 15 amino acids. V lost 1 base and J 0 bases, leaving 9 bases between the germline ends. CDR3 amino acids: CASSQGLGYQETQYF. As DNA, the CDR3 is TGCGCCAGCAGCCAAGGTCTCGGGTACCAAGAGACCCAGTACTTC.

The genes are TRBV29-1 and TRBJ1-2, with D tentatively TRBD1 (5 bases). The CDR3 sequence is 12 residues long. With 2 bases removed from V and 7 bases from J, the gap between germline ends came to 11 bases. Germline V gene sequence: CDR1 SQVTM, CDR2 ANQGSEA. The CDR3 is CSVENRFTGYTF. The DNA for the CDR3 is TGCAGCGTTGAAAACAGGTTCACTGGCTACACCTTC.

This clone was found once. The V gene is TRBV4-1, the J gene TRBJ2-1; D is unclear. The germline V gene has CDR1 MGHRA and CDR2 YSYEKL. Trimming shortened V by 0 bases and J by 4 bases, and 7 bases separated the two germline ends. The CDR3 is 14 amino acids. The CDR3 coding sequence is TGCGCCAGCAGCCAAGAGCCAGGATACAATGAGCAGTTCTTC. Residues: CASSQEPGYNEQFF.

CDR3 coding DNA: TGTGCCAGCGAAATAGTCAGGGCGGCGGAGACCCAGTACTTC. Amino acid sequence: CASEIVRAAETQYF. The chain joins TRBV5-8 to TRBJ2-5, with D perhaps matching TRBD1 (5 bases). Germline CDR1 is SGHTS and CDR2 is YDEGEE. The V and J ends lost 7 bases and 5 bases respectively, with 18 bases between them. The CDR3 runs 14 residues.

Here the CDR3 reads CASSYHRAELMNTEAFF. The CDR3 DNA follows: TGTGCCAGCAGTTACCACAGGGCTGAACTGATGAACACTGAAGCTTTCTTT. The V gene is TRBV27, the J gene TRBJ1-1, with D tentatively TRBD1 (6 bases). Germline CDR1 reads MNHEY; CDR2 reads SMNVEV (reference sequence). Trimming took 4 bases from V and 0 from J, leaving 18 bases between them. This CDR3 is 17 amino acids long.

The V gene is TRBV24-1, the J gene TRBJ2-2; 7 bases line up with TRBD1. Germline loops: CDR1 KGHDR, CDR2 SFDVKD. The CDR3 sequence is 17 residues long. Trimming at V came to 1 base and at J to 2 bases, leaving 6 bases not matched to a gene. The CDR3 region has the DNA TGTGCCACCAGTGATTTTACGCGACAGGGAAACACCGGGGAGCTGTTTTTT. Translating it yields CATSDFTRQGNTGELFF.

The chain's CDR3 is CASSRQGWGNEKLFF. The CDR3 region has the DNA TGTGCCAGCAGCCGGCAGGGTTGGGGTAATGAAAAACTGTTTTTT. V gene TRBV4-2 combines with J gene TRBJ1-4; D possibly corresponds to TRBD1 (5 bases). Trimming left V 4 bases short and J 4 bases short, with 13 bases between. The CDR3 has 15 residues. Per the germline V gene, CDR1 is LGHNA and CDR2 is YNFKEQ.

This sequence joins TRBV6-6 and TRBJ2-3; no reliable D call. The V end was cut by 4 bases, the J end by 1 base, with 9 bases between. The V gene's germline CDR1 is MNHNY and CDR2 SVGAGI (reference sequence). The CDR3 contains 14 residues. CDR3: CASSLGQGTDTQYF. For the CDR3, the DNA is TGTGCCAGCAGTTTGGGCCAGGGCACAGATACGCAGTATTTT.

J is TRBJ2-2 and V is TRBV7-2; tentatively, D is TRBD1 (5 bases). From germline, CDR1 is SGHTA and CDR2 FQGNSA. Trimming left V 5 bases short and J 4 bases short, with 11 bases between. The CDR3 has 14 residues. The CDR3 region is CASSTGISTGELFF. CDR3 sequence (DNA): TGTGCCAGCAGCACAGGTATCTCCACCGGGGAGCTGTTTTTT.